This T cell receptor beta chain was sequenced during a study of blood T cell repertoires in COVID-19. Study context: The United States, Italy and Spain provided the acute and convalescent COVID-19 samples.

The germline gives CDR1 MDHEN, CDR2 SYDVKM. Trimming stripped 8 bases from V and 5 bases from J, with 21 bases between. The CDR3 is 15 amino acids. Participants were placed into cohorts based on the clinical history they reported. Recovery meant two consecutive negative NP/OP PCR tests, professional clearance, or resolved symptoms. As processed by the authors: The authors estimated nucleated cell counts from reference gene primer amplification. Repertoires were generated with immunoSEQ multiplex PCR, while TCRdb's copy carries only in-frame clones and drops some. V and J calls and clone size are copied from that table; D and trimming were computed from the DNA. The sample includes around 470,000 clones, 90% of them seen just once.

Material: PBMCs or T cells enriched from blood (not recorded which). The V call is TRBV28, the J call TRBJ1-1, with D perhaps matching TRBD1 (6 bases). This clonotype was obtained from a man between 18 and 35 years old who had recovered from COVID-19. The CDR3 region is CASQTYRGKETEAFF. CDR3 DNA sequence: TGTGCCAGCCAGACATATAGGGGGAAAGAAACTGAAGCTTTCTTT.